One T cell receptor beta chain is described in this entry. What it binds is not known. The read stops 3 residues short of the end of the CDR3; the missing end is completed from the germline J gene. Average input was approximately 1,100 ng genomic DNA for immunoSEQ TCR beta CDR3 amplification. TCRdb keeps only in-frame clones here, not all; method: immunoSEQ multiplex PCR. Its clone listing holds approximately 49,000 clones. The sample belongs to a study of T cells in women clearing cervical HPV infection. Notes on the study in general: CIN3+ cases had significantly higher TCR richness than controls; evenness did not differ. Cases carried less TRBV6-7 than controls: 0.11% versus 0.16%.

The CDR3 is made up of 14 amino acids. V was shortened by 6 bases and J by 2 bases, with 10 bases between the two germline ends. Per the germline V gene, CDR1 is SNHLY and CDR2 is FYNNEI. V and J are TRBV2 and TRBJ1-4, with TRBD1 as a possible D gene (5 bases). This TCR came from a woman between 18 and 70 years old with a cervical HPV16 infection that either progressed to CIN3+ or cleared (not recorded which). The specimen was blood buffy coat. This chain's CDR3 is CASRGGVTNEKLFF. CDR3 bases read: TGTGCCAGCAGGGGAGGGGTGACTAATGAAAAA.